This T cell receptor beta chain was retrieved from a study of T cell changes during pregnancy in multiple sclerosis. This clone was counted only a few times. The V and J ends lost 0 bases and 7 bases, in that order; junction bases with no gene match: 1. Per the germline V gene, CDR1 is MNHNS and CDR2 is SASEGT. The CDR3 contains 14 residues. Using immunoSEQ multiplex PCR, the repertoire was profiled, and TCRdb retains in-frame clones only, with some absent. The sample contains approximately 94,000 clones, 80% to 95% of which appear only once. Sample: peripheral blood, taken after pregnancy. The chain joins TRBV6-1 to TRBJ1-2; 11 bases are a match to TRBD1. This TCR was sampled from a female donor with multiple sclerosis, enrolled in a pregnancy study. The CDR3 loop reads CASSEAGTGGGYTF. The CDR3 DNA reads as TGTGCCAGCAGTGAAGCAGGGACAGGGGGTGGCTACACCTTC.